This T cell receptor beta chain was retrieved from a study of blood T cell repertoires in COVID-19. Study background: Both acute and convalescent COVID-19 samples were obtained from the United States, Italy and Spain. In each case, the material was cDNA or gDNA derived from T cells, B-cell-depleted T cells, or PBMCs.

V lost 3 bases, J lost 5 bases, and 19 bases lay in between. Germline V CDR1 and CDR2: SGHTA, FQGTGA. The CDR3 sequence is 16 residues long. Original processing methods: Nucleated cell number was recorded as an estimate derived from reference gene primer amplification. Assay: immunoSEQ multiplex PCR; the TCRdb copy retains only in-frame clones and omits some. D and trimming come from the DNA, and the V and J calls and clone size come from that table. The sample carries approximately 380,000 clones, around 84% recorded once. This TCR was sampled from a woman under 30 with acute or convalescent COVID-19. Sequences were obtained from peripheral blood. V and J are TRBV7-3 and TRBJ2-5; TRBD1 might be the D (7 bases). The CDR3 region has the DNA TGTGCCAGCAGCTTGGGCCTGGAGGGGGCTTGGGAGACCCAGTACTTC. Its translation is CASSLGLEGAWETQYF.